Listed below are T cell receptor beta chains from one sample, sequenced in a study of T cell changes during pregnancy in multiple sclerosis. Generated by immunoSEQ multiplex PCR, the TCRdb table keeps only in-frame clones and is missing some. Altogether about 38,000 clones are present, more than 75% being singletons, with the ten largest covering almost 7%. Sequencing was performed on CD8+ T cells from peripheral blood mononuclear cells, taken in the third trimester of pregnancy. The source of these receptors is a female donor with multiple sclerosis, enrolled in a pregnancy study. Both conserved end residues are part of each CDR3. Each record gives: V gene, J gene, CDR3 protein.

TRBV30	TRBJ2-5	CAWTPGRGWETQYF
TRBV28	TRBJ1-1	CASSLGEGAEAFF
TRBV5-4	TRBJ2-7	CASSPLAGGNYEQYF
TRBV4-2	TRBJ2-7	CASSQDFGGPSYEQYF
TRBV10-3	TRBJ2-3	CAISPLPLASTDTQYF
TRBV11-2	TRBJ2-7	CASSLDRGGAGYEQYF
TRBV9	TRBJ1-2	CASSKWLANYGYTF
TRBV30	TRBJ2-3	CACTSGGAYTDTQYF
TRBV18	TRBJ2-1	CASSPDRGLGNEQFF
TRBV7-9	TRBJ2-1	CASSHDRPNEQFF
TRBV7-8	TRBJ1-1	CASSFRGGVAEAFF
TRBV2	TRBJ1-5	CASSDRGYNQPQHF
TRBV2	TRBJ1-4	CASSDSRQRQGEKLFF
TRBV2	TRBJ1-5	CASSSEEGQGRWDQPQHF
TRBV5-6	TRBJ2-3	CASSGVLAGGTSDTQYF
TRBV4-1	TRBJ2-7	CASSPQPGTGVYEQYF
TRBV27	TRBJ1-1	CVEIRQGDRGGGEAFF
TRBV12-5	TRBJ2-3	CASGQQGSLTDTQYF
TRBV10-1	TRBJ2-7	CARLTRDSVPYEQYF
TRBV9	TRBJ1-4	CASSVGGLINEKLFF
TRBV4-3	TRBJ1-5	CASSRYRGGQPQHF
TRBV15	TRBJ2-6	CATGLSGSGANVLTF
TRBV4-1	TRBJ2-7	CASSPGTELSYEQYF
TRBV18	TRBJ2-7	CASSLDRGRAPYEQYF
TRBV9	TRBJ2-5	CASSSSGVQETQYF
TRBV5-1	TRBJ1-5	CASSWTGGNQPQHF
TRBV4-1	TRBJ1-6	CASSQWKQGTSSYNSPLHF
TRBV6-1	TRBJ2-3	CASSGGTGPDTQYF
TRBV9	TRBJ1-1	CASNQGSVQNTEAFF
TRBV28	TRBJ2-5	CASSSPPRETQYF
TRBV28	TRBJ2-2	CASSETGNTGELFF
TRBV4-3	TRBJ2-3	CASSQEPYQVASVDTQYF
TRBV27	TRBJ2-3	CASSLVGGLGTDTQYF
TRBV2	TRBJ2-7	CATLGMGGRGDLSYEQYF
TRBV7-3	TRBJ2-7	CASSLRYEQYF
TRBV19	TRBJ2-7	CASSIGTGAPYEQYF
TRBV7-8	TRBJ1-1	CASSPVTDLNTEAFF
TRBV19	TRBJ1-1	CASRTRGQLNTEAFF
TRBV9	TRBJ2-3	CASSVGTSGGRGTDTQYF
TRBV19	TRBJ1-2	CASSIEVGILYGYTF
TRBV4-3	TRBJ2-1	CASSQVGLAGDEQFF